The rows below give T cell receptor beta chains drawn from one sample of a study of blood T cell repertoires in COVID-19. Repertoires were generated with immunoSEQ multiplex PCR, while TCRdb's copy carries only in-frame clones and drops some. The sample has fewer than 250,000 clones; 70% to 85% are singletons. The sample was PBMCs or T cells enriched from blood (not recorded which). The source is a man aged 60 to 69 who had recovered from COVID-19. The CDR3 runs from the conserved cysteine through the conserved F or W. Each record gives: CDR3 length, clone size, D gene, V gene, J gene, CDR3 protein, CDR3 DNA. D genes are given only for firm matches. Clone size is stated in some rows and not others, as once, few, many or a class when expanded.

>13|NA|TRBD2|TRBV6-5|TRBJ2-3
CASRTSGTDTQYF
TGTGCCAGCAGAACTAGCGGCACAGATACGCAGTATTTT
>15|NA|TRBD1|TRBV6-2/TRBV6-3|TRBJ1-2
CASSQSGTGLSGYTF
TGTGCCAGCAGCCAATCCGGGACAGGGCTGTCTGGCTACACCTTC
>16|NA|TRBD1|TRBV14|TRBJ2-2
CASSRPGQGTAGELFF
TGTGCCAGCAGCCGACCGGGACAGGGGACGGCCGGGGAGCTGTTTTTT
>14|NA|TRBD1|TRBV7-6|TRBJ1-1
CASSGEQGVTEAFF
TGTGCCAGCAGCGGGGAACAGGGGGTCACTGAAGCTTTCTTT
>14|NA|NA|TRBV6-5|TRBJ2-2
CATLTHPGTGELFF
TGTGCCACCCTGACCCACCCGGGGACCGGGGAGCTGTTTTTT
>14|NA|NA|TRBV7-8|TRBJ2-5
CASSLREVGETQYF
TGTGCCAGCAGCTTAAGGGAGGTCGGCGAGACCCAGTACTTC
>16|NA|NA|TRBV11-2|TRBJ2-1
CASILGDRILYNEQFF
TGTGCCAGCATCCTAGGAGACAGGATACTCTACAATGAGCAGTTCTTC
>14|NA|NA|TRBV27|TRBJ1-1
CASSLDQMRPEAFF
TGTGCCAGCAGTTTAGACCAAATGAGGCCTGAAGCTTTCTTT
>18|once|TRBD1|TRBV19|TRBJ1-2
CASTIRSGTGGVDYGYTF
TGTGCCAGTACCATTAGATCCGGGACAGGGGGCGTCGACTATGGCTACACCTTC
>13|once|NA|TRBV29-1|TRBJ1-1
CSFMGTLNTEAFF
TGCAGCTTCATGGGGACATTGAACACTGAAGCTTTCTTT
>13|NA|TRBD1|TRBV2|TRBJ1-2
CASSWTGEAGYTF
TGTGCCAGCAGTTGGACAGGGGAGGCTGGCTACACCTTC
>13|NA|TRBD2|TRBV10-3|TRBJ2-3
CATLLAGDDTQYF
TGTGCCACCCTACTAGCGGGGGACGATACGCAGTATTTT
>16|NA|TRBD1|TRBV7-9|TRBJ1-1
CASLTGTGLMNTEAFF
TGTGCCAGCCTCACCGGGACAGGATTAATGAACACTGAAGCTTTCTTT
>13|NA|NA|TRBV9|TRBJ2-7
CASSVATGDEQYF
TGTGCCAGCAGCGTAGCTACGGGGGACGAGCAGTACTTC
>14|NA|NA|TRBV7-2|TRBJ2-1
CASSPHSGSIEQFF
TGTGCCAGCAGCCCCCACAGTGGAAGTATTGAGCAGTTCTTC
>13|NA|NA|TRBV18|TRBJ1-1
CASSPRDSTEAFF
TGTGCCAGCTCACCACGCGACAGTACTGAAGCTTTCTTT
>15|NA|TRBD1|TRBV10-1|TRBJ2-7
CASSDPWTGGFEQYF
TGCGCCAGCAGTGACCCCTGGACAGGGGGCTTCGAGCAGTACTTC
>15|NA|TRBD1|TRBV7-9|TRBJ1-2
CASSSGTGGIYGYTF
TGTGCCAGCAGCTCCGGGACAGGGGGCATCTATGGCTACACCTTC
>15|NA|TRBD1|TRBV24-1|TRBJ2-5
CATSDKTGVLETQYF
TGTGCCACCAGTGATAAAACAGGGGTATTAGAGACCCAGTACTTC
>17|NA|NA|TRBV15|TRBJ2-1
CATSRERRTGIPNEQFF
TGTGCCACCAGCAGAGAAAGGAGGACCGGGATACCAAATGAGCAGTTCTTC
>15|NA|NA|TRBV11-2|TRBJ2-1
CASSPNGGLVNEQFF
TGTGCCAGCAGCCCCAACGGGGGGCTTGTAAATGAGCAGTTCTTC
>15|NA|NA|TRBV6-6|TRBJ2-5
CASSYPKAGQETQYF
TGTGCCAGCAGTTACCCAAAAGCGGGCCAAGAGACCCAGTACTTC
>12|NA|NA|TRBV18|TRBJ2-7
CASSPSSHEQYF
TGTGCCAGCTCACCAAGCTCGCACGAGCAGTACTTC
>14|NA|NA|TRBV6-5|TRBJ2-7
CASRTMTGVYEQYF
TGTGCCAGCAGGACGATGACAGGCGTCTACGAGCAGTACTTC
>14|NA|NA|TRBV7-3|TRBJ1-1
CASSLEGDNTEAFF
TGTGCCAGCAGCTTAGAGGGGGATAACACTGAAGCTTTCTTT
>12|NA|TRBD1|TRBV5-1|TRBJ2-7
CASRLQGYEQYF
TGCGCCAGCAGGCTACAGGGGTACGAGCAGTACTTC
>14|NA|TRBD1|TRBV19|TRBJ2-3
CASSEQGNTDTQYF
TGTGCCAGTAGTGAACAGGGGAACACAGATACGCAGTATTTT
>15|NA|NA|TRBV5-1|TRBJ1-5
CASSASGSRNQPQHF
TGCGCCAGCAGCGCTTCGGGGTCGCGCAATCAGCCCCAGCATTTT
>14|NA|NA|TRBV5-5|TRBJ1-1
CASSFSLRDTEAFF
TGTGCCAGCAGCTTTTCCCTGAGGGACACTGAAGCTTTCTTT
>15|NA|TRBD2|TRBV9|TRBJ2-2
CASSVSSGVSGELFF
TGTGCCAGCAGCGTATCCAGCGGGGTTTCCGGGGAGCTGTTTTTT
>16|NA|NA|TRBV6-1|TRBJ1-6
CASSELTQGGYSPLHF
TGTGCCAGCAGTGAATTAACACAGGGCGGATATTCACCCCTCCACTTT
>15|NA|TRBD2|TRBV14|TRBJ2-5
CASSQGGTSAETQYF
TGTGCCAGCAGCCAAGGAGGAACTAGCGCTGAGACCCAGTACTTC
>17|NA|NA|TRBV10-2|TRBJ2-1
CASSDPGSASSYNEQFF
TGCGCCAGCAGTGACCCCGGTAGCGCGAGCTCCTACAATGAGCAGTTCTTC
>14|NA|NA|TRBV6-1|TRBJ2-7
CASSEPGNSYEQYF
TGTGCCAGCAGTGAACCGGGAAACTCCTACGAGCAGTACTTC
>14|NA|NA|TRBV18|TRBJ2-3
CASSLSGQQDTQYF
TGTGCCAGCTCACTAAGTGGGCAACAAGATACGCAGTATTTT
>13|NA|NA|TRBV7-2|TRBJ1-5
CASSLSNNQPQHF
TGTGCCAGCAGCTTATCAAACAATCAGCCCCAGCATTTT
>12|NA|NA|TRBV6-5|TRBJ1-1
CASSLENTEAFF
TGTGCCAGCAGTTTAGAGAACACTGAAGCTTTCTTT
>16|NA|NA|TRBV4-2|TRBJ1-3
CASSQEATARGNTIYF
TGTGCCAGCAGTCAAGAAGCGACAGCCCGTGGAAACACCATATATTTT
>14|NA|NA|TRBV3-1/TRBV3-2|TRBJ1-2
CASSLQGPFGGYTF
TGTGCCAGCAGCCTACAGGGTCCCTTTGGTGGCTACACCTTC
>13|NA|TRBD1|TRBV12-3/TRBV12-4|TRBJ1-1
CASSFAGGTEAFF
TGTGCCAGCAGTTTCGCAGGGGGAACTGAAGCTTTCTTT
>16|NA|NA|TRBV18|TRBJ1-2
CASSPYLEGANYGYTF
TGTGCCAGCTCACCTTACCTCGAGGGGGCTAACTATGGCTACACCTTC
>14|NA|NA|TRBV2|TRBJ1-2
CASRAAQVLYGYTF
TGTGCCAGCAGAGCGGCGCAGGTGCTCTATGGCTACACCTTC
>14|NA|NA|TRBV10-3|TRBJ2-3
CAISYKSSTDTQYF
TGTGCCATCAGTTACAAGTCTAGCACAGATACGCAGTATTTT
>16|NA|TRBD2|TRBV30|TRBJ2-7
CAWSASGGAVSYEQYF
TGTGCCTGGAGTGCGAGCGGGGGGGCGGTCTCATACGAGCAGTACTTC
>12|NA|TRBD1|TRBV29-1|TRBJ1-1
CSVDRGISEAFF
TGCAGCGTTGACAGGGGGATAAGTGAAGCTTTCTTT
>15|NA|NA|TRBV5-6|TRBJ2-7
CASSLEERQDYEQYF
TGTGCCAGCAGCTTGGAGGAGCGACAGGACTACGAGCAGTACTTC
>15|NA|TRBD1|TRBV7-2|TRBJ1-5
CASSLRTGPGQPQHF
TGTGCCAGCAGCTTACGGACAGGGCCCGGACAGCCCCAGCATTTT